What follows are 3 T cell receptor beta chains derived from one specimen sequenced in a study of T cell responses to AZD1222 COVID-19 vaccine. TCRdb's table, derived via immunoSEQ multiplex PCR, lists solely in-frame clones and lacks some. The data show over 120,000 clones, about 94% seen once. The starting material was peripheral blood, obtained on day 0 of AZD1222 vaccination. Receptor source: an adult in good health.

CDR3 sequence: CAWSVREGTYTGELFF. The CDR3, as DNA: TGTGCCTGGAGTGTACGAGAGGGGACTTATACCGGGGAGCTGTTTTTT. The chain joins TRBV30 to TRBJ2-2; D is possibly TRBD2 (6 bases). Germline values: CDR1 GTSNPN, CDR2 SVGIG (reference sequence). V was clipped by 0 bases and J by 5 bases, with 16 bases between them. The CDR3 sequence is 16 residues long.

This chain uses TRBV4-1 with TRBJ1-2, with 9 bases matching TRBD1. The V gene end was trimmed by 1 base and the J gene end by 4 bases; junction bases not matched to a gene: 7. Germline V gene lookup returns CDR1 MGHRA and CDR2 YSYEKL. The CDR3 contains 16 residues. CDR3 protein: CASSQGRTGAGYGYTF. Written as DNA, the CDR3 is TGCGCCAGCAGCCAAGGGCGGACAGGGGCTGGCTATGGCTACACCTTC.

The V gene is TRBV5-6, the J gene TRBJ1-6; D ambiguous. V was clipped by 1 base and J by 0 bases, with 17 bases between them. Looked up from germline, CDR1 is SGHDT and CDR2 is YYEEEE. The CDR3 is 19 amino acids. The CDR3 nucleotides read TGTGCCAGCAGCTTGTTCGCAGTCTTCTCTAGCTCCTATAATTCACCCCTCCACTTT. Translating gives CASSLFAVFSSSYNSPLHF.